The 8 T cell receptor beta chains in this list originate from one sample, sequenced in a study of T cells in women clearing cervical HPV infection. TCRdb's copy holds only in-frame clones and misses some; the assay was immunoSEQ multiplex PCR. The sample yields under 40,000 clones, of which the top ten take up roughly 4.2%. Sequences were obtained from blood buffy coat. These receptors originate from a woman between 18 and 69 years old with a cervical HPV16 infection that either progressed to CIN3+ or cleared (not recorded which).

The CDR3 sequence: CASSTGQGEAFF. The CDR3 DNA, read in part, is TGTGCCAGCTCAACTGGACAGGGCGAA. The chain has TRBV18 and TRBJ1-1, with 8 bases identical to TRBD1. The CDR3 is cut off 3 residues early in the read; its end comes from the germline J gene. Germline CDR1 KGHSH, CDR2 LQKENI. The CDR3 contains 12 residues.

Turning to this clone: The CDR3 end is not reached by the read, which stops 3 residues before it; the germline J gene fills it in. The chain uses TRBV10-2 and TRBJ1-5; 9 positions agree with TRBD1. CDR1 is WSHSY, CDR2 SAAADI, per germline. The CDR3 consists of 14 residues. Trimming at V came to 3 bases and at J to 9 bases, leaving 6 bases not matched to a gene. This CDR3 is CASSETGGGGPQHF. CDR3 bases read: TGCGCCAGCAGTGAAACAGGGGGCGGAGGGCCC.

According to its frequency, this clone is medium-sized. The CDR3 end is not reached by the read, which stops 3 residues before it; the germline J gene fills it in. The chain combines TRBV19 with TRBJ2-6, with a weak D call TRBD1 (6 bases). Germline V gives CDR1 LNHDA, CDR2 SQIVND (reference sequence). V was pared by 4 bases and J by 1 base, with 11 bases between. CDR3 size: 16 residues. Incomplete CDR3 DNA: TGTGCCAGTAGTAGTTACAGGGAATCTGGGGCCAACGTC. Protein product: CASSSYRESGANV. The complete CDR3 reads CASSSYRESGANVLTF.

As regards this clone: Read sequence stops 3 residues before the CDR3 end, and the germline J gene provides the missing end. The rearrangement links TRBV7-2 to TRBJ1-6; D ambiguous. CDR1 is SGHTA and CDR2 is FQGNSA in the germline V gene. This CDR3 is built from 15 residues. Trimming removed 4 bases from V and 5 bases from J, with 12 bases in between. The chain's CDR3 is CASSSNHGNNSPLHF. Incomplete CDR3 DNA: TGTGCCAGCAGCTCCAACCATGGCAATAATTCACCC.

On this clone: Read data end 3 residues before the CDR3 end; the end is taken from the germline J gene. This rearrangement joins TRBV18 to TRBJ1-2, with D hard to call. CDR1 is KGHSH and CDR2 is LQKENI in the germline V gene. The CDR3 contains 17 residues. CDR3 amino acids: CASSPLDSQTRWNDYTF. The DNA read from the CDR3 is TGTGCCAGCTCACCACTGGACTCCCAAACCCGATGGAATGAC.

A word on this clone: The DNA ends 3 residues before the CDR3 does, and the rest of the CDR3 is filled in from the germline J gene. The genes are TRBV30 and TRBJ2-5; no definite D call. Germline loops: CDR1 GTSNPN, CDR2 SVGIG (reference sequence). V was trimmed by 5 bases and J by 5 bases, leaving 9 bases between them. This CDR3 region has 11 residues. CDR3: CAWASGETQYF. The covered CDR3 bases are TGTGCCTGGGCCTCCGGGGAGACC.

The covered CDR3 bases are TGCAGTGCTAGAGATCCACAGAGGGCCCTCACCGGGGAG. Protein sequence: CSARDPQRALTGE. From start to end, the CDR3 is CSARDPQRALTGELFF. The gene calls are TRBV20-1 and TRBJ2-2; weak D call: TRBD2 (5 bases). The CDR3 goes on 3 residues after the read ends, and that part is filled in from the germline J gene. The germline gives CDR1 DFQATT, CDR2 SNEGSKA (reference sequence). The V gene lost 0 bases and the J gene lost 4 bases, with 15 bases spanning the gap. There are 16 residues in the CDR3.

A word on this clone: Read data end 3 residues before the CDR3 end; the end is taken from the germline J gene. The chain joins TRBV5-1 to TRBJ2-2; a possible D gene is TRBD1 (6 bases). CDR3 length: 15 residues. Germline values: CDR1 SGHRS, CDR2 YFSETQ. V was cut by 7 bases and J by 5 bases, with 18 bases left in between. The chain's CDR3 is CASRTDLQGTGELFF. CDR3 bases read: TGCGCCAGCCGGACCGATTTACAGGGAACCGGGGAG.